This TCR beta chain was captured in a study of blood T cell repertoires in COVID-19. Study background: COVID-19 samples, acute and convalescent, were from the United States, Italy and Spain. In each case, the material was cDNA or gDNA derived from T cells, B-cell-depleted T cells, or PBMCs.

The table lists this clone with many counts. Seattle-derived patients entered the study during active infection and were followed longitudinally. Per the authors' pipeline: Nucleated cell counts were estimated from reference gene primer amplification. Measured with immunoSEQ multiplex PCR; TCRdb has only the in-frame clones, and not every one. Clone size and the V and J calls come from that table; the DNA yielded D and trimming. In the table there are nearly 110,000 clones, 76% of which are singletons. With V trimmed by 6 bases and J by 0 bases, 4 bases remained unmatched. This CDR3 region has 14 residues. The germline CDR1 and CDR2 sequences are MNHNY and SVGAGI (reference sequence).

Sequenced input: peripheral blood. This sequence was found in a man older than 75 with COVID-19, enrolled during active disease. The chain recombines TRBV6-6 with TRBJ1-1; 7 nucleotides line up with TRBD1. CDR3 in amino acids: CASSIGQVNTEAFF. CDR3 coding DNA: TGTGCCAGCAGCATCGGACAGGTGAACACTGAAGCTTTCTTT.